The sequence of this TCR beta chain was determined in a study of blood T cell repertoires in COVID-19. On the study more broadly: Both acute and convalescent COVID-19 samples were obtained from the United States, Italy and Spain.

Trimming shortened V by 4 bases and J by 7 bases, and 15 bases separated the two germline ends. The CDR3 extends over 13 amino acids. Germline-derived CDR1 and CDR2 are SGHKS and YYEKEE (reference sequence). The authors' processing: Amplification from reference gene primers served as the basis for estimated nucleated cell counts. Method: immunoSEQ multiplex PCR; TCRdb's copy keeps in-frame clones and lacks some. Clone size and V and J calls were adopted from that table, with D and trimming inferred from the DNA. The data hold around 63,000 clones, with approximately 88% observed a single time. This clonotype was sampled from a man between 45 and 60 years old with active COVID-19. Sequencing was done on a sample of peripheral blood. This rearrangement joins TRBV5-5 to TRBJ2-7; tentatively, D is TRBD2 (6 bases). CDR3 sequence (DNA): TGTGCCAGCAGCGCGGGACCCATGGAGGAGCAGTACTTC. Protein product: CASSAGPMEEQYF.